This TCR beta chain is drawn from a study of T-cell reconstitution after alpha-beta-depleted transplantation in children. Study-level findings and limits: Newly made T cells mostly supplied T-cell counts and diversity one year after transplant. Several hundred rapidly expanded clones from non-depleted graft cells reportedly supplied alpha-beta T cells about two months post-transplant. Some patients owed their high day-60 TCRbeta diversity to surviving recipient T cells and thymic progenitors.

Preparation of the TCRbeta library used unique molecular identifiers. A single record per CDR3 protein comes from TCRdb applying MiXCR to the PCR reads. The sample lists about 290,000 distinct CDR3 sequences, nearly 8% occurring once. V lost 3 bases to trimming and J lost 4 bases; unmatched junction nucleotides: 9. This CDR3 is 16 amino acids long. The germline CDR1 and CDR2 sequences are LGHNA and YSLEER. Worth noting for this clonotype: What it binds is unknown.

This TCR was sampled from a female patient between 2 and 10 years old who had a stem cell transplant for Fanconi anemia, so the T cells may come from the graft donor. The chain carries TRBV4-3 and TRBJ1-1, with 9 bases matching TRBD1. Sequenced material: peripheral blood, taken 360 days after TCRalphabeta/CD19-depleted stem cell transplant. DNA of the CDR3: TGCGCCAGCAGCCACCTTCCGGGACAGGGTACCACTGAAGCTTTCTTT. Residues: CASSHLPGQGTTEAFF.